This T cell receptor (beta chain) was profiled in a study of T cells after yellow fever vaccination. In the study overall: Fractions of low cell number were prepared using SMART-Seq v4 Ultra Low Input. Points from the study as a whole: A faster peak, day 5 versus 15, was reached by the weaker secondary response. The study re-detected most primary-vaccination clones after the booster (approximately 96% CD4, roughly 85% CD8).

Universal primer sites and UMIs were introduced during 5'RACE template-switching synthesis of TCR cDNA. TCRdb re-called the 5' RACE reads through MiXCR, storing one row per CDR3 protein. Altogether 96,000 or so distinct CDR3 sequences are present, roughly 8.2% being singletons, with the ten largest covering around 16%. This CDR3 region has 15 residues. The V gene's germline CDR1 is SGHRS and CDR2 YFSETQ. Trimming took off 4 bases at V and 4 bases at J, with 17 bases between the two ends. The chain carries TRBV5-1 and TRBJ1-2; perhaps TRBD1 as D (6 bases). Specimen: CD8+ T cells not binding an NS4B(214-222) dextramer, sorted from PBMCs, collected roughly 14 days after the first yellow fever vaccination. This TCR came from a man aged 18-30 years who received the YFV17D yellow fever vaccine. The CDR3 sequence is CASSPTGGAPYGYTF. CDR3 sequence (DNA): TGCGCCAGCAGCCCGACCGGGGGGGCGCCCTATGGCTACACCTTC.